The present TCR beta chain was sequenced within a study of CD8+ T cells in alopecia areata. The sequencing template was cDNA reverse transcribed from extracted RNA. Sequencing was performed with immunoSEQ multiplex PCR; in TCRdb, only in-frame clones are kept and a portion is missing. The data show more than 75,000 clones, with less than 50% seen just once and 1% to 1.5% held by the top ten. Study conclusions and caveats: Patients shared TCRs less clearly than mice did, possibly for HLA-related reasons.

The sorting of PBMCs gave CD4+ and CD8+ T cells. This clone was counted a few times. Its specificity is unknown. The germline CDR1 and CDR2 sequences are GTSNPN and SVGIG (reference sequence). Trimming pared 1 base from V and 9 bases from J, leaving 7 bases between. This CDR3 is 11 amino acids long. The rearrangement links TRBV30 to TRBJ1-5; D remains ambiguous. The sequencing input was CD4+ T cells sorted from blood. This clonotype was obtained from a human donor with alopecia areata. CDR3 protein: CAWSARGPQHF. CDR3 in DNA: TGTGCCTGGAGTGCTCGGGGGCCCCAGCATTTT.